This TCR beta chain was retrieved from a study of human T cells and chemical hapten exposure. Across the study: Patients' scalps got diphenylcyclopropenone weekly throughout the approximately 26-week study. TCR yields per sample varied, mainly owing to small pooled library volume differences.

The time point: patch test 1, 2 weeks after DPC sensitization. The treatment denotes: therapeutic diphenylcyclopropenone sensitization with weekly scalp DPC. The length of the CDR3 is 15 residues. Germline trimming cut 4 bases from V and 1 base from J; bases unmatched to any gene: 4. CDR1 MNHNY and CDR2 SVGAGI come from the germline V gene (reference sequence). Separate cDNA molecules received unique molecular identifiers, which the library attached to them. MiXCR was run by TCRdb on the RACE reads, yielding one entry per CDR3 protein. The data show approximately 340,000 distinct CDR3 sequences, around 7% seen once. Note on this clonotype: Its antigen remains unknown.

Study-level points and caveats: Counts of TCRs above 1 in 1000 frequency stayed unchanged with DPC sensitization.

The chain links TRBV6-6 to TRBJ2-7; 10 nucleotides align to TRBD2. The sequences come from whole blood, collected in connection with sensitization to the hapten diphenylcyclopropenone (DPC). The TCR originated in a woman aged 18-29 years with alopecia areata. Some clones in this sample may be carry-over from other donors' samples. In DNA form, the CDR3 reads TGTGCCAGCAGTTTCGGGACTAGCGTTTCCTACGAGCAGTACTTC. The encoded protein is CASSFGTSVSYEQYF.